Below, 20 T cell receptor beta chains from the same sample are listed, as sequenced in a study of CD8+ T cells in alopecia areata. cDNA prepared by RNA extraction and subsequent reverse transcription served as the template for sequencing. Clones were sequenced by immunoSEQ multiplex PCR, and TCRdb holds only the in-frame ones, with some missing. The top ten clones hold roughly 24% of a sample with some 56,000 clones, 90% to 97% of them seen once. The input for sequencing was CD8+ T cells sorted from blood, taken at week 0. The source is a human donor with alopecia areata.

The rearrangement uses TRBV14 and TRBJ1-2; the D is unclear. The CDR3 has 14 residues. The V end lost 4 bases, the J end lost 10 bases, and 19 bases lay between the germline ends. Germline CDR1 reads SGHDN; CDR2 reads FVKESK. In DNA, the CDR3 is TGTGCCAGCAGCCGCACGGACGGAACTAGAGACTACACCTTC. Translation: CASSRTDGTRDYTF.

The chain joins TRBV9 to TRBJ2-3; 10 nucleotides line up with TRBD2. This CDR3 contains 17 residues. Germline V lookup: CDR1 SGDLS, CDR2 YYNGEE. Trimming cost V 0 bases and J 0 bases; bases outside gene matches: 4. The CDR3 protein is CASSVDLAGASTDTQYF. CDR3 DNA: TGTGCCAGCAGCGTAGATCTAGCGGGGGCTAGCACAGATACGCAGTATTTT.

The J gene is TRBJ2-3, the V gene TRBV4-3; D remains unclear. Trimming stripped 0 bases from V and 0 bases from J, with 7 bases between. The germline CDR1 and CDR2 sequences are LGHNA and YSLEER. The CDR3 length is 15 residues. For the CDR3, the DNA is TGCGCCAGCAGCCAAGATGCCTCTAGCACAGATACGCAGTATTTT. Protein: CASSQDASSTDTQYF.

This clone has just one count. The genes are TRBV2 and TRBJ2-2; perhaps D is TRBD1 or TRBD2 (5 bases each). This CDR3 comprises 15 residues. Trimming stripped 9 bases from V and 1 base from J, with 15 bases between. The V gene's germline CDR1 is SNHLY and CDR2 FYNNEI. DNA of the CDR3: TGTGCCAGTCTGGGGGACGGCAGGAACACCGGGGAGCTGTTTTTT. Translated: CASLGDGRNTGELFF.

The chain carries TRBV11-2 and TRBJ2-7, with D unresolved. The germline gives CDR1 SGHAT, CDR2 FQNNGV. This CDR3 has 13 amino acids. Trimming stripped 4 bases from V and 4 bases from J, with 11 bases between. The CDR3 region is CASSSPTEYEQYF. CDR3 nucleotide sequence: TGTGCCAGCAGCTCCCCGACGGAATACGAGCAGTACTTC.

The chain carries TRBV12-5 and TRBJ1-1; TRBD1 matches at 7 bases. Germline V gives CDR1 LGHNT, CDR2 FRNRAP. V trimming: 2 bases; J trimming: 1 base; junction bases outside the gene matches: 7. This CDR3 region has 16 residues. DNA of the CDR3: TGTGCTAGTGGTTTGCCAAGACAGGGACAGAACACTGAAGCTTTCTTT. Its translation is CASGLPRQGQNTEAFF.

The V gene is TRBV4-2, the J gene TRBJ2-7; TRBD2 agrees at 8 bases. This CDR3 has 14 residues. Trimming took 0 bases from V and 7 from J; bases not matched to a gene: 5. Looked up from germline, CDR1 is LGHNA and CDR2 is YNFKEQ. The CDR3 bases are TGTGCCAGCAGCCAAGACGGAGGACTAGCAGAGCAGTACTTC. It yields the protein CASSQDGGLAEQYF.

This clone was recorded once. The V and J genes are TRBV7-2 and TRBJ2-2; D is possibly TRBD1 (5 bases). V was pared by 2 bases and J by 4 bases, with 14 bases between. CDR1 SGHTA and CDR2 FQGNSA come from the germline V gene. The CDR3 is 16 residues long. CDR3 loop: CASSLSYGQGTGELFF. The CDR3, as DNA: TGTGCCAGCAGCTTAAGTTACGGGCAGGGCACCGGGGAGCTGTTTTTT.

CDR3: CASSSTGISYNEQFF. Written as DNA, the CDR3 is TGTGCCAGCAGTTCTACAGGGATCTCCTACAATGAGCAGTTCTTC. The chain carries TRBV6-5 and TRBJ2-1; D might be TRBD1 (6 bases). The germline V and J ends were trimmed by 4 bases and 0 bases, with 10 bases remaining between them. CDR1 and CDR2 from the germline V gene are MNHEY and SVGAGI. CDR3 length equals 15 residues.

V usage is TRBV7-9 and J usage is TRBJ2-5; a weak D match, TRBD2 (5 bases). This CDR3 region has 13 residues. Per the germline V gene, CDR1 is SEHNR and CDR2 is FQNEAQ (reference sequence). Trimming stripped 1 base from V and 5 bases from J, with 8 bases between. The CDR3, as DNA: TGTGCCAGCAGCTTAGGGGAGATCGAGACCCAGTACTTC. Protein sequence: CASSLGEIETQYF.

The rearrangement uses TRBV19 and TRBJ1-6; 8 bases match TRBD1. This CDR3 spans 15 amino acids. CDR1 LNHDA and CDR2 SQIVND come from the germline V gene (reference sequence). Unmatched junction bases numbered 5, after V lost 3 bases and J lost 7 bases. The CDR3 DNA sequence: TGTGCCAGTAGTATTCCAGGGGGCAGGAATTCACCCCTCCACTTT. Protein sequence: CASSIPGGRNSPLHF.

The V call is TRBV7-8, the J call TRBJ2-7; 12 nucleotides align to TRBD2. CDR3 length equals 16 residues. V gave up 3 bases and J gave up 2 bases; unmatched junction bases: 5. Looked up from germline, CDR1 is SGHVS and CDR2 is FQNEAQ. CDR3 coding DNA: TGTGCCAGCAGCTTCGGGACTAGCGGGTTGGCCTACGAGCAGTACTTC. Translation gives CASSFGTSGLAYEQYF.

The J gene is TRBJ2-1, the V gene TRBV19; TRBD2 agrees at 8 bases. CDR3 size: 15 residues. The J segment lost 8 bases and the V segment lost 5 bases, leaving 11 bases of the junction unmatched. Germline V CDR1 and CDR2: LNHDA, SQIVND (reference sequence). Here the CDR3 reads CASSPGLAPHYEQFF. The CDR3, as DNA: TGTGCCAGTAGTCCCGGACTAGCCCCCCACTATGAGCAGTTCTTC.

CDR3 DNA sequence: TGTGCCAGTAGCACCCACCACGATAGGACAGATGGCTACACCTTC. Its protein is CASSTHHDRTDGYTF. The chain is built from TRBV19 and TRBJ1-2; possible D gene TRBD1, 6 bases. Germline lookup yields CDR1 LNHDA and CDR2 SQIVND (reference sequence). CDR3 length: 15 residues. V dropped 6 bases and J dropped 6 bases, with 20 bases sitting between them.

This sequence joins TRBV10-3 and TRBJ2-3, with D unclear. The V end lost 10 bases, the J end lost 4 bases, and 9 bases lay between the germline ends. Per the germline V gene, CDR1 is ENHRY and CDR2 is SYGVKD. The CDR3 length is 11 residues. The DNA for the CDR3 is TGTGCCACCCAAGGCGCAGATACGCAGTATTTT. Translating it yields CATQGADTQYF.

The gene calls are TRBV29-1 and TRBJ2-1, with D perhaps matching TRBD2 (6 bases). The CDR3 covers 13 residues. The V gene lost 6 bases and the J gene lost 6 bases, with 15 bases spanning the gap. CDR1 is SQVTM, CDR2 ANQGSEA, per germline. CDR3 sequence reads: CSVSGRGFNEQFF. In DNA form, the CDR3 reads TGCAGCGTGTCGGGGCGGGGTTTCAATGAGCAGTTCTTC.

The V gene is TRBV4-1, the J gene TRBJ1-1; TRBD1 might be the D (5 bases). The V end lost 4 bases, the J end lost 1 base, and 13 bases lay between the germline ends. Germline lookup yields CDR1 MGHRA and CDR2 YSYEKL. The CDR3 length is 15 residues. CDR3 sequence reads: CASSPSPRENTEAFF. The CDR3 DNA reads TGCGCCAGCAGCCCGTCGCCCAGGGAGAACACTGAAGCTTTCTTT.

The chain employs TRBV14 and TRBJ2-2; tentatively, D is TRBD2 (6 bases). Trimming removed 1 base at V and 6 bases at J, with 12 bases between. The CDR3 has 15 amino acids. CDR1 is SGHDN, CDR2 FVKESK, per germline. The CDR3, as DNA: TGTGCCAGCAGCCAAGTTCGAGGAGGGCCCGGGGAGCTGTTTTTT. As protein: CASSQVRGGPGELFF. The variable domain in full, completed from reference TRBV14 and TRBJ2-2, reads EAGVTQFPSHSVIEKGQTVTLRCDPISGHDNLYWYRRVMGKEIKFLLHFVKESKQDESGMPNNRFLAERTGGTYSTLKVQPAELEDSGVYFCASSQVRGGPGELFFGEGSRLTVL.

The rearrangement joins TRBV30 to TRBJ1-1; weak D call: TRBD1 (6 bases). The CDR3 loop spans 13 amino acids. Per the germline V gene, CDR1 is GTSNPN and CDR2 is SVGIG (reference sequence). The V and J ends lost 2 bases and 4 bases respectively, with 11 bases between them. CDR3 sequence: CAWSIGGPTEAFF. In DNA form, the CDR3 reads TGTGCCTGGAGTATAGGGGGACCCACTGAAGCTTTCTTT.

The sample holds one count of this clone. The J gene is TRBJ1-1, the V gene TRBV6-6, with unresolved D. The V and J ends lost 7 bases and 6 bases respectively, with 12 bases between them. The CDR3 spans 12 residues. The V gene's germline CDR1 is MNHNY and CDR2 SVGAGI (reference sequence). The CDR3 reads CASTWAVAEAFF. The CDR3 DNA is TGTGCCAGCACCTGGGCGGTGGCTGAAGCTTTCTTT.